These 25 T cell receptor beta chains came from one sample sequenced in a study of molecular identifiers for immune sequencing clone quantification. TCRdb independently ran MiXCR on the PCR reads; one entry per CDR3 protein. The table records some 580,000 distinct CDR3 sequences, about 25% of them present only once. Input material: naive CD8+ T cells from blood, with Jurkat cell RNA spiked in. Documented subset: FACS-sorted CD8+CD4-CCR7+CD45RA+ naive T cells. Receptor source: a human donor in good health. Some libraries in this study had Jurkat cell RNA spiked in.

The chain employs TRBV7-9 and TRBJ2-1; 7 bases fit TRBD1. Per the germline V gene, CDR1 is SEHNR and CDR2 is FQNEAQ (reference sequence). The CDR3 length is 16 residues. V was pared by 5 bases and J by 6 bases, with 13 bases of the junction left unmatched. Here the CDR3 reads CASSQSDRELGNEQFF. In nucleotides, the CDR3 is TGTGCCAGCAGCCAAAGCGACAGGGAACTGGGCAATGAGCAGTTCTTC.

The table lists this clonotype with a few counts. The chain employs TRBV19 and TRBJ2-1; 10 bases are a match to TRBD2. V lost 7 bases and J lost 2; bases outside the gene matches: 5. This CDR3 has 15 amino acids. The germline CDR1 and CDR2 sequences are LNHDA and SQIVND (reference sequence). CDR3 loop: CASTIGTSAYNEQFF. In nucleotides, the CDR3 is TGTGCCAGTACTATTGGGACTAGCGCCTACAATGAGCAGTTCTTC.

This chain uses TRBV19 with TRBJ2-3; D might be TRBD2 (6 bases). The CDR3 runs 16 residues. Trimming removed 2 bases at V and 2 bases at J, with 14 bases between. Germline-derived CDR1 and CDR2 are LNHDA and SQIVND (reference sequence). CDR3 sequence: CASSIRDSGSTDTQYF. In nucleotides, the CDR3 is TGTGCCAGTAGTATAAGGGACTCAGGTTCCACAGATACGCAGTATTTT.

This clonotype turned up a few times. The chain couples TRBV6-5 to TRBJ1-2; a weak D match, TRBD1 (5 bases). The CDR3 consists of 14 residues. CDR1 is MNHEY, CDR2 SVGAGI, per germline. V was cut by 0 bases and J by 6 bases, with 11 bases left in between. Written as DNA, the CDR3 is TGTGCCAGCAGTTACTCAAGGGGAGGAAATGGCTACACCTTC. As protein: CASSYSRGGNGYTF.

This chain joins TRBV29-1 and TRBJ2-1, with D perhaps given as TRBD1 or TRBD2 (7 bases each). The germline V and J ends were trimmed by 7 bases and 8 bases, with 12 bases remaining between them. The CDR3 has 11 amino acids. Germline V gene sequence: CDR1 SQVTM, CDR2 ANQGSEA. CDR3 amino acids: CSAGRGHEQFF. The CDR3 coding sequence is TGCAGCGCGGGGAGGGGGCATGAGCAGTTCTTC.

In regard to this clonotype: Here the CDR3 omits its conserved ending phenylalanine or tryptophan, so a read error is the likely source. The gene calls are TRBV12-3 or TRBV12-4 and TRBJ2-7; TRBD2 aligns across 10 bases. This CDR3 contains 15 residues. V trimming: 4 bases; J trimming: 7 bases; junction bases outside the gene matches: 10. CDR3 nucleotides: TGTGCCAGCAGTTACATAGCGGGGGGCCTCGGGGAGCAGTACTCC. This codes for CASSYIAGGLGEQYS.

Turning to this clonotype: The junction and the germline gene differ at one end; a read error may be behind it. The chain links TRBV15 to TRBJ2-7, with a tentative D call TRBD1 (6 bases). The CDR3 is 13 residues long. Per germline, CDR1 LNHNV and CDR2 YYDKDF (reference sequence). The CDR3 sequence is CATSSSQGYGQYF. CDR3 DNA: TGTGCCACCAGCAGCAGCCAGGGGTACGGGCAGTACTTC.

This clonotype was counted ten times or more. V gene TRBV4-1 combines with J gene TRBJ1-2; D not resolved. The CDR3 is 12 amino acids. CDR1 and CDR2 from the germline V gene are MGHRA and YSYEKL. V was pared by 0 bases and J by 4 bases, with 3 bases between. The CDR3 DNA follows: TGCGCCAGCAGCCAAGATGTCTATGGCTACACCTTC. Its translation is CASSQDVYGYTF.

This chain uses TRBV7-6 with TRBJ1-4; TRBD1 might be the D (6 bases). Per the germline V gene, CDR1 is SGHVS and CDR2 is FNYEAQ. CDR3 length: 13 amino acids. The V end was cut by 2 bases, the J end by 8 bases, with 9 bases between. This CDR3 reads CASSLPGAEKLFF. The CDR3 coding sequence is TGTGCCAGCAGCTTACCAGGGGCAGAAAAACTGTTTTTT.

This clonotype was counted ten times or more. The chain uses TRBV20-1 and TRBJ2-7; perhaps TRBD2 as D (6 bases). Germline V gene lookup returns CDR1 DFQATT and CDR2 SNEGSKA (reference sequence). The CDR3 spans 12 residues. Trimming shortened V by 6 bases and J by 5 bases, and 14 bases separated the two germline ends. CDR3 residues: CSARRLENEQYF. The CDR3, as DNA: TGCAGTGCCAGAAGACTAGAGAACGAGCAGTACTTC.

This clonotype was detected many times. The rearrangement links TRBV4-1 to TRBJ2-7; D is undetermined. The CDR3 sequence is 13 residues long. V was clipped by 0 bases and J by 3 bases, with 6 bases between them. Germline CDR1 is MGHRA and CDR2 is YSYEKL. CDR3 in amino acids: CASSQEASYEQYF. In DNA form, the CDR3 reads TGCGCCAGCAGCCAAGAGGCCAGCTACGAGCAGTACTTC.

The sample holds many counts of this clonotype. The V and J genes are TRBV7-2 and TRBJ2-3, with TRBD1 identical over 7 bases. The CDR3 consists of 16 residues. Germline-derived CDR1 and CDR2 are SGHTA and FQGNSA. The junction had 9 bases not matched to a gene; V was cut back by 4 bases and J by 2 bases. CDR3 residues: CASSSIGTVITDTQYF. The CDR3 DNA reads as TGTGCCAGCAGCTCCATCGGGACAGTGATCACAGATACGCAGTATTTT. The variable domain in full, completed from reference TRBV7-2 and TRBJ2-3, reads GAGVSQSPSNKVTEKGKDVELRCDPISGHTALYWYRQSLGQGLEFLIYFQGNSAPDKSGLPSDRFSAERTGGSVSTLTIQRTQQEDSAVYLCASSSIGTVITDTQYFGPGTRLTVL.

Comments on this clonotype: This may be a read error: a much more frequent sequence differs by one nucleotide. CDR3 sequence reads: CASSIEGNYERYF. The CDR3 nucleotides read TGTGCCAGTAGTATAGAAGGAAACTACGAGCGGTACTTC. The rearrangement links TRBV19 to TRBJ2-7; D is unclear. Germline-derived CDR1 and CDR2 are LNHDA and SQIVND (reference sequence). This CDR3 region has 13 residues.

About this clonotype: One base away lies a much larger clone, so this may be a sequencing read error. This chain connects TRBV14 to TRBJ2-3; 10 nucleotides line up with TRBD2. The CDR3 length is 19 residues. The germline CDR1 and CDR2 sequences are SGHDN and FVKESK. CDR3 region: CAGSQDSIAGGIFTDTQYF. CDR3 coding DNA: TGTGCCGGCAGCCAAGATTCGATAGCGGGAGGCATTTTCACAGATACGCAGTATTTT.

The V gene is TRBV7-3, the J gene TRBJ2-5; 9 bases map to TRBD1. The junction had 8 bases not matched to a gene; V was cut back by 5 bases and J by 4 bases. There are 15 residues in the CDR3. Per germline, CDR1 SGHTA and CDR2 FQGTGA. Here the CDR3 DNA reads TGTGCCAGCAGCCTATCCGGGACAGGGTTAGAGACCCAGTACTTC. Its protein product is CASSLSGTGLETQYF.

There are a few counts of this clonotype. CDR3 sequence reads: CATSDLADSSTDTQYF. CDR3 in DNA: TGTGCCACCAGTGATTTAGCGGACTCTAGCACAGATACGCAGTATTTT. This chain links TRBV24-1 with TRBJ2-3; perhaps TRBD2 as D (5 bases). Germline V gene data show CDR1 as KGHDR and CDR2 as SFDVKD. The CDR3 is 16 amino acids. The ends were cut back, 1 base at V and 0 bases at J, with 10 bases in the middle.

With respect to this clonotype: Just one base apart from a much larger clone, this may be a read error. The chain recombines TRBV6-2 or TRBV6-3 with TRBJ1-1; no definite D call. V gave up 6 bases and J gave up 1 base, with 18 bases separating them. This CDR3 is built from 16 residues. Germline CDR1 is MNHEY and CDR2 is SVGEGT. CDR3 residues: CASRTDGTSGNTEAFF. CDR3 sequence (DNA): TGTGCCAGCAGAACGGACGGTACATCCGGGAACACTGAAGCTTTCTTT.

This chain connects TRBV4-1 to TRBJ2-3, with no clear D. CDR1 is MGHRA, CDR2 YSYEKL, per germline. Trimming stripped 1 base from V and 4 bases from J, with 12 bases between. This CDR3 spans 15 amino acids. DNA of the CDR3: TGCGCCAGCAGCCAAGTGTTAGAGGTAGCAGATACGCAGTATTTT. Translation: CASSQVLEVADTQYF.

This chain joins TRBV4-1 and TRBJ2-7; TRBD1 matches 7 bases. Germline CDR1 and CDR2: MGHRA and YSYEKL. J lost 0 bases, V lost 3 bases, and 5 bases had no gene match. The CDR3 consists of 15 residues. The chain's CDR3 is CASSQGQWSSYEQYF. CDR3 in DNA: TGCGCCAGCAGCCAGGGACAGTGGAGCTCCTACGAGCAGTACTTC.

A word on this clonotype: This may arise from a read error, as a much more abundant clone is one base away. This rearrangement joins TRBV6-5 to TRBJ1-1; a possible D gene is TRBD1 (6 bases). CDR3 size: 12 residues. Germline-derived CDR1 and CDR2 are MNHEY and SVGAGI. V dropped 6 bases and J dropped 4 bases, with 9 bases sitting between them. CDR3 bases: TGTGCCAGCAGGCGGACAGTCACTGAAGCTTTCTTT. This encodes CASRRTVTEAFF.

This clonotype was found a few times. The chain is built from TRBV28 and TRBJ1-1; TRBD1 is a possible D gene (6 bases). V was pared by 5 bases and J by 3 bases, with 13 bases between. CDR1 and CDR2 (germline): MDHEN, SYDVKM. The CDR3 has 14 amino acids. Here the CDR3 reads CASSIRGRDTEAFF. The CDR3 DNA is TGTGCCAGCAGTATCAGGGGAAGGGACACTGAAGCTTTCTTT.

Turning to this clonotype: Just one base apart from a much larger clone, this may be a read error. The rearrangement links TRBV23-1 to TRBJ2-3; D gene uncertain. TRBV23-1 is assigned to the ORF class and has an uncertain function. CDR3 size: 15 residues. V was cut by 0 bases and J by 7 bases, with 14 bases left in between. CDR3 sequence: CASSQSKGPPNTQYF. The CDR3 DNA reads as TGCGCCAGCAGTCAATCGAAAGGGCCCCCAAATACGCAGTATTTT.

At least ten counts were recorded for this clonotype. The chain is built from TRBV20-1 and TRBJ2-2; TRBD2 is a possible D gene (5 bases). CDR3 length: 12 residues. V lost 6 bases to trimming and J lost 1 base, with 6 bases between them. Germline V lookup: CDR1 DFQATT, CDR2 SNEGSKA (reference sequence). Written as DNA, the CDR3 is TGCAGTGCGAGGGAGAACACCGGGGAGCTGTTTTTT. This sequence encodes CSARENTGELFF.

Details on this clonotype: It may be a read error: a sequence one base away is much more abundant. No conserved phenylalanine or tryptophan is present at the end of the CDR3, so a read error is the likely explanation. The chain combines TRBV12-3 or TRBV12-4 with TRBJ2-3; a weak D match, TRBD1 (5 bases). V gave up 1 base and J gave up 2 bases, with 16 bases separating them. This CDR3 region has 17 residues. The CDR3 sequence: CASSLVAGYVNTDTQYL. In DNA form, the CDR3 reads TGTGCCAGCAGTTTAGTCGCAGGGTATGTGAACACAGATACGCAGTATTTA.

This clonotype came up a few times. This chain joins TRBV6-5 and TRBJ2-7; TRBD1 aligns across 7 bases. This CDR3 is built from 15 residues. Germline V gene sequence: CDR1 MNHEY, CDR2 SVGAGI. J lost 3 bases, V lost 1 base, and 6 bases had no gene match. The CDR3 reads CASSYFAGGDYEQYF. The CDR3 bases are TGTGCCAGCAGTTACTTCGCAGGGGGTGACTACGAGCAGTACTTC.